This T cell receptor (beta chain) was sequenced during a study of blood T cell repertoires in COVID-19. For the study at large: COVID-19 samples, acute and convalescent, were from the United States, Italy and Spain. PBMCs, B-cell-depleted T cells, or T cells provided the cDNA or gDNA that made up the material.

Per the authors' pipeline: Estimated nucleated cell counts came from reference gene primer amplification. Assay: immunoSEQ multiplex PCR; the TCRdb copy retains only in-frame clones and omits some. V, J and clone size are those of that table, while D and trimming were read from the DNA. The sample lists about 240,000 clones, more than 70% occurring once. Germline CDR1 and CDR2: LNHDA and SQIVND (reference sequence). V was clipped by 6 bases and J by 4 bases; unmatched bases: 7. The CDR3 extends over 15 amino acids. The specimen was peripheral blood. J is TRBJ1-3 and V is TRBV19; 9 bases line up with TRBD1. The clonotype comes from a man aged 80 or over with acute or convalescent COVID-19. The CDR3 loop reads CASREPGTGGNTIYF. The DNA for the CDR3 is TGTGCCAGTAGAGAACCCGGGACAGGGGGAAACACCATATATTTT.